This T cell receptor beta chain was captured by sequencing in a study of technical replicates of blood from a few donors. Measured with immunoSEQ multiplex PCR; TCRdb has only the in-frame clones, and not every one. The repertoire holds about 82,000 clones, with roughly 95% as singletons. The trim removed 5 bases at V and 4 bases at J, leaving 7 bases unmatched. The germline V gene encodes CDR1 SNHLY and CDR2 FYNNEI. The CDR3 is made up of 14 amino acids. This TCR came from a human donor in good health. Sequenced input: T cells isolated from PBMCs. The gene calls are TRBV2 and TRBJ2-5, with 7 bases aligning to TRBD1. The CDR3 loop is CASSLQGPGETQYF. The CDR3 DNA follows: TGTGCCAGCAGTCTACAGGGGCCGGGAGAGACCCAGTACTTC.